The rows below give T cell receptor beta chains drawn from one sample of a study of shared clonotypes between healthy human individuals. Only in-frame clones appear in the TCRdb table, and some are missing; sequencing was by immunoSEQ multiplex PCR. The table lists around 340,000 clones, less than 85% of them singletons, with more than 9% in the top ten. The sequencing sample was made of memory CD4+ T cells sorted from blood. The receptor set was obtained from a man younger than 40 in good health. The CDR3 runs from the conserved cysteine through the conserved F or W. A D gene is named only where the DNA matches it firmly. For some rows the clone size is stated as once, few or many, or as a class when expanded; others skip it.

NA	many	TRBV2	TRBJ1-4	TGTGCCAGCAGTGAAACATGGGATCTGTTTTTT	CASSETWDLFF
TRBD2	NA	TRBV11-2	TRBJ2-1	TGTGCCAGCAGCTACACCTCCCCGGGGCGGGAGCCAACCTACAATGAGCAGTTCTTC	CASSYTSPGREPTYNEQFF
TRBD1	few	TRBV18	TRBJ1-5	TGTGCCAGCTCACCGGGACAGGGGACCTATCAGCCCCAGCATTTT	CASSPGQGTYQPQHF
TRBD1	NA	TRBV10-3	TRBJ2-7	TGTGCCATCAGTGAGCCCGTATCGGGACAGGGGCCGAGAAAGCAGTACTTC	CAISEPVSGQGPRKQYF
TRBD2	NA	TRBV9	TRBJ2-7	TGTGCCAGCAGCGTAGACGGGACTAGCGGGAGCTACGAGCAGTACTTC	CASSVDGTSGSYEQYF
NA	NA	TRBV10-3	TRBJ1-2	TGTGCCATCAGTGCATCTCGGGACTATGACTATGGCTACACCTTC	CAISASRDYDYGYTF
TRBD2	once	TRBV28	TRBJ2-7	TGTGCCAGCAGTTCACTGACTAGCGGCCTAAGGGAAGAGCAGTACTTC	CASSSLTSGLREEQYF
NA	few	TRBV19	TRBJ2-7	TGTGCCAGTAGTAGTGACAGTCAGAGCTCCTACGAGCAGTACTTC	CASSSDSQSSYEQYF
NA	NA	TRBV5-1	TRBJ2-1	TGCGCCAGCAGCTTTTTCGGGGATGAGCAGTTCTTC	CASSFFGDEQFF
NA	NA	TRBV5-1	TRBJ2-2	TGCGCCAGCAGCTTGGTTGGCACCGGGGAGCTGTTTTTT	CASSLVGTGELFF
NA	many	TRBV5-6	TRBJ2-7	TGTGCCAGCAGCTTGGCGGCTGAGCAGTACTTC	CASSLAAEQYF
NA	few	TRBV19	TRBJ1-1	TGTGCCAGTAGTCCTCGACAGGAGAACACTGAAGCTTTCTTT	CASSPRQENTEAFF
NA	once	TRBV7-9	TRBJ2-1	TGTGCCAGCAGCTTAAACACGGTCTCCTACAATGAGCAGTTCTTC	CASSLNTVSYNEQFF
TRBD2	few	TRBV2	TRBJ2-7	TGTGCCAGCAGTGTCGGGACTAGCGGGAGGGGCGAGCAGTACTTC	CASSVGTSGRGEQYF
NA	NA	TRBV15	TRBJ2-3	TGTGCCACCAGCAGAGCCAGCGTAGCGAGTTACACAGATACGCAGTATTTT	CATSRASVASYTDTQYF
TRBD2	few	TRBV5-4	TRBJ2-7	TGTGCCAGCAGCTTGGGTGGACTAGCGGGAGTCTACGAGCAGTACTTC	CASSLGGLAGVYEQYF
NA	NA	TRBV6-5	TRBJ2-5	TGTGCCAGCAGTTACTCAGGCTTAGAGACCCAGTACTTC	CASSYSGLETQYF
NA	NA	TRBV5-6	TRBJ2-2	TGTGCCAGCAGCTTGTTCGTGATCCCAGGGAGAATCGCCGGGGAGCTGTTTTTT	CASSLFVIPGRIAGELFF
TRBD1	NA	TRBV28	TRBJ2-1	TGTGCCAGCAGTGACCGACAGGGAATCTACAATGAGCAGTTCTTC	CASSDRQGIYNEQFF
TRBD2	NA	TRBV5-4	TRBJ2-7	TGTGCCAGCAGACCGGGACTAGCGGGAGTGGCGTACGAGCAGTACTTC	CASRPGLAGVAYEQYF
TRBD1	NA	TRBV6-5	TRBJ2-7	TGTGCCAGCAGTACACCGGGACAGGGGAGAGAGCAGTACTTC	CASSTPGQGREQYF
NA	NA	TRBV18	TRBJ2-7	TGTGCCAGCCAATCCACGTTCGGGACGGGATCCTACGAGCAGTACTTC	CASQSTFGTGSYEQYF
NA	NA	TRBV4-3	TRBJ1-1	TGCGCCAGCAGCCAAGATGCGGGGATGAACACTGAAGCTTTCTTT	CASSQDAGMNTEAFF
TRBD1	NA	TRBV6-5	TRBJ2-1	TGTGCCAGCAGTTCCATACGGGACAGGCAGTTCTTC	CASSSIRDRQFF
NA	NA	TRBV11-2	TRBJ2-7	TGTGCCAGCAACCTAGATTTCGGGACCAATCAAGGCGAGCAGTACTTC	CASNLDFGTNQGEQYF
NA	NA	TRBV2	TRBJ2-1	TGTGCCAGCACTAGGCCGAGAGGATCCTACAATGAGCAGTTCTTC	CASTRPRGSYNEQFF
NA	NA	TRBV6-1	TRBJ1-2	TGTGCCAGCAGTGAAGGTGGGGCCCCAAGCTATGGCTACACCTTC	CASSEGGAPSYGYTF
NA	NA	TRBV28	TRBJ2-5	TGTGCCAGCAGTACGGTTGGAGCGAAAGAGACCCAGTACTTC	CASSTVGAKETQYF
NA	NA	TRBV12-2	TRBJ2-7	TGTGCAAGTCGCTTAGCGAACAGGGGCAGTGGGACTACCTCCCGCGAGCAGTACTTC	CASRLANRGSGTTSREQYF
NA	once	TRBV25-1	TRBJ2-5	TGTGCCAGCAGTGCACTCCAAGAGACCCAGTACTTC	CASSALQETQYF
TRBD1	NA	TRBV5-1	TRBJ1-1	TGCGCCAGCAGCTTGTCACAGGGGGACACTGAAGCTTTCTTT	CASSLSQGDTEAFF
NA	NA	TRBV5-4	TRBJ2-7	TGTGCCAGCAGCACTGGAAACCTACTCTCCCACGAGCAGTACTTC	CASSTGNLLSHEQYF
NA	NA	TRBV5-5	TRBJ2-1	TGTGCCAGCAGCTTGAAGGGCAGGGCCATGGGGGATGAGCAGTTCTTC	CASSLKGRAMGDEQFF